The count of the clone carrying this T cell receptor (beta chain) is one. The record originates from a study of shared clonotypes between healthy human individuals. At the level of the study: A donor's plate count was three for CD4 naive and three for CD4 memory; CD8 naive had two and CD8 memory one.

For sorted subsets, roughly 210 ng DNA per replicate equaled approximately 32,000 T cell genomes. Clones were sequenced by immunoSEQ multiplex PCR, and TCRdb holds only the in-frame ones, with some missing. The sample holds 2.3 million or so clones, 85% to 95% seen once. The CDR3 sequence is 15 residues long. V lost 3 bases and J lost 1, with 12 bases in between. Germline V gene lookup returns CDR1 MNHNS and CDR2 SASEGT. Donors were healthy HIV-negative adults without recent acute infections or vaccinations. Sequenced: naive CD4+ T cells from PBMCs. Specified subset: CD45RA+ positively selected. The chain joins TRBV6-1 to TRBJ1-2; D perhaps matches TRBD1 (6 bases). The receptor comes from a young man in good health. Some clones in this sample may be carry-over from other donors' samples. This CDR3 is CASSDPGGHNYGYTF. The DNA of the CDR3 is TGTGCCAGCAGTGACCCCGGGGGCCATAACTATGGCTACACCTTC.